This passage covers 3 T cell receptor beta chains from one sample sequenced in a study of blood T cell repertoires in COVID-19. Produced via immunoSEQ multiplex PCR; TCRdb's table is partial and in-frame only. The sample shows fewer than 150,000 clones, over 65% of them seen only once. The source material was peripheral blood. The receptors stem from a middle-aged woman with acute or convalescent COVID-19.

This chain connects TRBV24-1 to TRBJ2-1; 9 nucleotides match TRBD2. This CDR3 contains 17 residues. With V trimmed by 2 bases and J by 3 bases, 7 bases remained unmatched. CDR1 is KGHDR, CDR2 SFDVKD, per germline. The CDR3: CATSDSRAGGYYNEQFF. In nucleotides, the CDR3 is TGTGCCACCAGTGATTCGCGAGCGGGGGGATACTACAATGAGCAGTTCTTC.

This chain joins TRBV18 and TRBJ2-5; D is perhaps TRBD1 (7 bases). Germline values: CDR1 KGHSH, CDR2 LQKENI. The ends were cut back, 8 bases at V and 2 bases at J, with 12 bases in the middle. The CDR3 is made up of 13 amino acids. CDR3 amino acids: CASRGTVQETQYF. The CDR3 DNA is TGTGCCAGCCGGGGGACAGTTCAAGAGACCCAGTACTTC.

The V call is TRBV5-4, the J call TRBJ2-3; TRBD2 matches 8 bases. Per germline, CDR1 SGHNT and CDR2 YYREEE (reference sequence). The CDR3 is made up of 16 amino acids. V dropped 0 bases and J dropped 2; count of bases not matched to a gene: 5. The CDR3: CASSLAGLGITDTQYF. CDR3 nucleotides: TGTGCCAGCAGCTTGGCGGGACTAGGAATCACAGATACGCAGTATTTT.